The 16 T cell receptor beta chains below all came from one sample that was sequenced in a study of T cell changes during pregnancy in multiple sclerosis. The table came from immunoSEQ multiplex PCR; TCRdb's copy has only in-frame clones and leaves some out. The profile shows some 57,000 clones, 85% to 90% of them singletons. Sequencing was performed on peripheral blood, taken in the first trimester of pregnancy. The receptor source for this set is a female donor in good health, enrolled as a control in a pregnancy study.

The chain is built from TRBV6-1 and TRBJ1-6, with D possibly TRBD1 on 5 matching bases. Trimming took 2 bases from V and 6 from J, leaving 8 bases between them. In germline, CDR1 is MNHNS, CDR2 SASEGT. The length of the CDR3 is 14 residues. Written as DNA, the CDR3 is TGTGCCAGCAGTGAACGACAGTTTAATTCACCCCTCCACTTT. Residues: CASSERQFNSPLHF.

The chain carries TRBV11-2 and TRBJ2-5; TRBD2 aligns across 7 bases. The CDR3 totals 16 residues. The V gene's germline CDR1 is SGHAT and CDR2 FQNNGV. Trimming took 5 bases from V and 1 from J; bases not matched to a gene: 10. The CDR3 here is CASSLAGVPSQETQYF. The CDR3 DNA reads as TGTGCCAGCAGCCTGGCGGGGGTCCCTTCCCAAGAGACCCAGTACTTC.

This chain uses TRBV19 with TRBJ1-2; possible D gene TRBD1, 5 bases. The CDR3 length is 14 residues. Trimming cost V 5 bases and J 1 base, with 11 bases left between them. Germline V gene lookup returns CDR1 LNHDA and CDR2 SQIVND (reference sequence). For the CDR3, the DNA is TGTGCCAGTAGTGCCAAGACAGATAACTATGGCTACACCTTC. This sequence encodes CASSAKTDNYGYTF.

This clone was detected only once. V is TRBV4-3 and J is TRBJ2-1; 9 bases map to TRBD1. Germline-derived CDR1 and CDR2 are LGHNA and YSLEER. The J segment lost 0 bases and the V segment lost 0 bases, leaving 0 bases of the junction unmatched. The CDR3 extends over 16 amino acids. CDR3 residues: CASSQETGGSYNEQFF. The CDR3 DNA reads TGCGCCAGCAGCCAAGAGACAGGGGGCTCCTACAATGAGCAGTTCTTC.

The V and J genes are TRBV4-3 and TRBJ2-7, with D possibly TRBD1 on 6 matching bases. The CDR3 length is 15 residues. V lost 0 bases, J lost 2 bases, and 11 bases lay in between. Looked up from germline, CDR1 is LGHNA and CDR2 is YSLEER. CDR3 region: CASSQDQGLPYEQYF. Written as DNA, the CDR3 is TGCGCCAGCAGCCAAGATCAGGGGTTGCCCTACGAGCAGTACTTC.

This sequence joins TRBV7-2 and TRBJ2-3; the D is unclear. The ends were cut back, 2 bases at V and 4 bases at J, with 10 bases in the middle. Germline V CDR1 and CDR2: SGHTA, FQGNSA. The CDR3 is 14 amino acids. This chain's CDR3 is CASSLIPGPDTQYF. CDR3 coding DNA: TGTGCCAGCAGCTTAATCCCAGGCCCAGATACGCAGTATTTT.

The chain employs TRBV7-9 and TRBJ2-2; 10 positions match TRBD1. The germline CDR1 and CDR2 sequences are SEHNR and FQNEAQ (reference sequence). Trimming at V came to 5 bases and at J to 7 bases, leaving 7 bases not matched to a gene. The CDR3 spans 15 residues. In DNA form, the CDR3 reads TGTGCCAGCAGCCCCGGACAGGGGGAGGTCGGGGAGCTGTTTTTT. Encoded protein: CASSPGQGEVGELFF.

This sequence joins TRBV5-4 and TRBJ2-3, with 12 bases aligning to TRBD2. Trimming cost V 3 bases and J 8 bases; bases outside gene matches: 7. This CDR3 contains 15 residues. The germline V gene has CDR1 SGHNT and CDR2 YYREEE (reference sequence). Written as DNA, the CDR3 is TGTGCCAGCAGCTCGCTAGCGGGGGGGCGAGCTACGCAGTATTTT. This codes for CASSSLAGGRATQYF.

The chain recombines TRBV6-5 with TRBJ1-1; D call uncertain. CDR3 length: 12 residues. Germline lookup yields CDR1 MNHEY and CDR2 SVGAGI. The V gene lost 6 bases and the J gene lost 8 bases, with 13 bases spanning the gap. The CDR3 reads CASRQSRNEAFF. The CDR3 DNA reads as TGTGCCAGCAGACAGTCCCGGAACGAAGCTTTCTTT.

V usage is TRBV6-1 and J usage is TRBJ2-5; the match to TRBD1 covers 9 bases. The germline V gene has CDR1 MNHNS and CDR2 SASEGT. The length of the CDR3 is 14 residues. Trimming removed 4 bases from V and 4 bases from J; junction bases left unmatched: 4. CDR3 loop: CASSAGQGPETQYF. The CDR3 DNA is TGTGCCAGCAGTGCGGGACAGGGTCCAGAGACCCAGTACTTC.

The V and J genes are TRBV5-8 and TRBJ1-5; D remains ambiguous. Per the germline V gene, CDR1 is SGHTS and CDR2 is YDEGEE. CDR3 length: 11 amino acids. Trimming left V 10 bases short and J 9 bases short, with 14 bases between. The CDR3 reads CASAIAWPQHF. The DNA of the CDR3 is TGTGCCTCAGCGATAGCATGGCCCCAGCATTTT.

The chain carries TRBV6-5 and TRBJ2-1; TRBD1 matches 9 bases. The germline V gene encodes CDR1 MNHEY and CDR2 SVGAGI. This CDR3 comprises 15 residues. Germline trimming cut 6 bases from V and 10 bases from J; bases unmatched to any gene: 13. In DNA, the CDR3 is TGTGCCAGCAGAACTACCGGGACAGGGATGGAAGAGCAGTTCTTC. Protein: CASRTTGTGMEEQFF.

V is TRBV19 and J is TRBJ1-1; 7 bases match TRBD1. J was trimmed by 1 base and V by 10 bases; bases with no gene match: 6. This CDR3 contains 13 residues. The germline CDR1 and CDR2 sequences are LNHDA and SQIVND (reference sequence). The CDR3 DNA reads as TGTGCCACCGAGGACAGGCCGAACACTGAAGCTTTCTTT. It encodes CATEDRPNTEAFF.

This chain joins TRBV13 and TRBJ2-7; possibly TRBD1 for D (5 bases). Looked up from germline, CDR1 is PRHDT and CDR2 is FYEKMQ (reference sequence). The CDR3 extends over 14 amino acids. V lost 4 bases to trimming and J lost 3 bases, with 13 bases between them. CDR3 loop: CASSSDTSFYEQYF. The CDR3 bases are TGTGCCAGCAGCTCGGACACCTCGTTCTACGAGCAGTACTTC.

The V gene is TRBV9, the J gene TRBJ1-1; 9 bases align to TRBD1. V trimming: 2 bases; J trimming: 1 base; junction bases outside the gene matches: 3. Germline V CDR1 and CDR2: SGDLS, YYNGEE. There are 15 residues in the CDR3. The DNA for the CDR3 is TGTGCCAGCAGCGTTACAGGGGGCTCGAACACTGAAGCTTTCTTT. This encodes CASSVTGGSNTEAFF.

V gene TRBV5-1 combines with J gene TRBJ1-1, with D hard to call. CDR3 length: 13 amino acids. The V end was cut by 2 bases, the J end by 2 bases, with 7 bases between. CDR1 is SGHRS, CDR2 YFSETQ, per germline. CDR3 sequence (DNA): TGCGCCAGCAGCTTTCGGGAAAACACTGAAGCTTTCTTT. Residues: CASSFRENTEAFF.